A single sample gave rise to the 23 T cell receptor beta chains below, sequenced in a study of T cells after somatic rescue of genetic block. The table came from immunoSEQ multiplex PCR; TCRdb's copy has only in-frame clones and leaves some out. The table has 11,000 to 15,000 clones, approximately 70% seen once. Sequenced input: peripheral blood mononuclear cells (PBMCs). Source of these receptors: a boy aged 5-17 years.

The rearrangement uses TRBV7-9 and TRBJ2-5; no reliable D call. CDR3 length: 17 residues. Germline V gene sequence: CDR1 SEHNR, CDR2 FQNEAQ (reference sequence). V lost 3 bases to trimming and J lost 2 bases, with 19 bases between them. The CDR3 here is CASSFNIGVAAQETQYF. CDR3 sequence (DNA): TGTGCCAGCAGCTTCAACATTGGGGTAGCCGCTCAAGAGACCCAGTACTTC. Using reference TRBV7-9 and TRBJ2-5 for the parts outside the CDR3, the full variable domain is DTGVSQNPRHKITKRGQNVTFRCDPISEHNRLYWYRQTLGQGPEFLTYFQNEAQLEKSRLLSDRFSAERPKGSFSTLEIQRTEQGDSAMYLCASSFNIGVAAQETQYFGPGTRLLVL.

The chain is built from TRBV5-1 and TRBJ2-2; 7 bases match TRBD1. This CDR3 spans 14 amino acids. Looked up from germline, CDR1 is SGHRS and CDR2 is YFSETQ. Trimming removed 2 bases from V and 8 bases from J; junction bases left unmatched: 6. CDR3 nucleotides: TGCGCCAGCAGCTTTACAGACAGGGCTGGGGAGCTGTTTTTT. The encoded protein is CASSFTDRAGELFF.

The rearrangement uses TRBV30 and TRBJ1-6, with TRBD1 matching over 8 bases. V was clipped by 1 base and J by 6 bases; unmatched bases: 2. Germline CDR1 is GTSNPN and CDR2 is SVGIG (reference sequence). The CDR3 consists of 14 residues. The CDR3 sequence: CAWSGTGINSPLHF. CDR3 DNA: TGTGCCTGGAGTGGGACAGGGATTAATTCACCCCTCCACTTT. Full variable domain (rest looked up from reference TRBV30 and TRBJ1-6): SQTIHQWPATLVQPVGSPLSLECTVEGTSNPNLYWYRQAAGRGLQLLFYSVGIGQISSEVPQNLSASRPQDRQFILSSKKLLLSDSGFYLCAWSGTGINSPLHFGNGTRLTVT.

The chain has TRBV11-2 and TRBJ2-3, with 7 bases lining up with TRBD1. The CDR3 has 16 residues. V dropped 3 bases and J dropped 0; count of bases not matched to a gene: 6. Germline V gene lookup returns CDR1 SGHAT and CDR2 FQNNGV. In DNA, the CDR3 is TGTGCCAGCAGCTTTACCGGGACAGTTAGCACAGATACGCAGTATTTT. Encoded protein: CASSFTGTVSTDTQYF.

This clone has more than one count but fewer than ten. This rearrangement joins TRBV11-2 to TRBJ1-1; 12 bases align to TRBD1. Trimming cost V 3 bases and J 3 bases; bases outside gene matches: 8. The CDR3 totals 17 residues. Germline V gene sequence: CDR1 SGHAT, CDR2 FQNNGV. In nucleotides, the CDR3 is TGTGCCAGCAGCTTCCGGGACAGGGGGCCGGTGGACACTGAAGCTTTCTTT. Amino acids: CASSFRDRGPVDTEAFF.

The rearrangement links TRBV7-2 to TRBJ2-7; the D is unclear. CDR1 is SGHTA and CDR2 is FQGNSA in the germline V gene. Trimming left V 4 bases short and J 2 bases short, with 3 bases between. The CDR3 consists of 11 residues. CDR3 sequence: CASSSAYEQYF. The CDR3 nucleotides are TGTGCCAGCAGCTCAGCCTACGAGCAGTACTTC.

This chain joins TRBV7-2 and TRBJ2-2; D is unclear. Looked up from germline, CDR1 is SGHTA and CDR2 is FQGNSA. The CDR3 is made up of 12 amino acids. V lost 4 bases, J lost 17 bases, and 17 bases lay in between. The CDR3 protein is CASSSPPLGLFF. The CDR3 region has the DNA TGTGCCAGCAGCTCTCCTCCCCTAGGGCTCTTTTTT. The variable domain in full, with the rest retrieved from reference TRBV7-2 and TRBJ2-2, is GAGVSQSPSNKVTEKGKDVELRCDPISGHTALYWYRQSLGQGLEFLIYFQGNSAPDKSGLPSDRFSAERTGGSVSTLTIQRTQQEDSAVYLCASSSPPLGLFFGEGSRLTVL.

The rearrangement uses TRBV7-8 and TRBJ1-2; D might be TRBD1 (6 bases). Germline lookup yields CDR1 SGHVS and CDR2 FQNEAQ. Trimming cost V 2 bases and J 4 bases, with 14 bases left between them. The CDR3 runs to 15 residues. The CDR3 sequence is CASSLRGGAAYGYTF. The CDR3 DNA is TGTGCCAGCAGCTTAAGAGGGGGGGCGGCCTATGGCTACACCTTC.

J is TRBJ2-2 and V is TRBV11-3; no reliable D call. The V gene's germline CDR1 is SGHNT and CDR2 YENEEA. CDR3 length equals 13 residues. The V and J ends lost 6 bases and 0 bases respectively, with 5 bases between them. This chain's CDR3 is CASRGPNTGELFF. CDR3 nucleotide sequence: TGTGCCAGCAGAGGCCCGAACACCGGGGAGCTGTTTTTT. Combining the CDR3 with reference TRBV11-3 and TRBJ2-2 gives the whole variable domain EAGVVQSPRYKIIEKKQPVAFWCNPISGHNTLYWYLQNLGQGPELLIRYENEEAVDDSQLPKDRFSAERLKGVDSTLKIQPAELGDSAVYLCASRGPNTGELFFGEGSRLTVL.

The rearrangement uses TRBV25-1 and TRBJ2-7; maybe TRBD1 (5 bases). The V gene lost 4 bases and the J gene lost 6 bases, with 16 bases spanning the gap. There are 14 residues in the CDR3. Germline V lookup: CDR1 MGHDK, CDR2 SYGVNS. CDR3 sequence: CASSGQGARSEQYF. Here the CDR3 DNA reads TGTGCCAGCAGTGGCCAAGGGGCGCGTAGCGAGCAGTACTTC.

The V gene is TRBV2, the J gene TRBJ2-7, with a tentative D call TRBD1 (6 bases). Trimming shortened V by 5 bases and J by 10 bases, and 12 bases separated the two germline ends. This CDR3 comprises 11 residues. Germline loops: CDR1 SNHLY, CDR2 FYNNEI. DNA for the CDR3: TGTGCCAGCAGTCCCCACAGGGAACAGTACTTC. It yields the protein CASSPHREQYF.

This clone was found a few times. The V gene is TRBV5-1, the J gene TRBJ2-3; 10 bases map to TRBD2. The CDR3 has 14 residues. Germline V lookup: CDR1 SGHRS, CDR2 YFSETQ. Trimming took 8 bases from V and 3 from J; bases not matched to a gene: 6. CDR3 residues: CASLAGASTDTQYF. Here the CDR3 DNA reads TGCGCCAGTCTAGCGGGGGCCTCAACAGATACGCAGTATTTT.

The chain couples TRBV7-8 to TRBJ1-2; maybe TRBD1 (5 bases). The CDR3 is 15 amino acids. Deletions cut 0 bases from V and 0 bases from J, with 8 bases between. Germline V gene sequence: CDR1 SGHVS, CDR2 FQNEAQ. In DNA form, the CDR3 reads TGTGCCAGCAGCTTAGCGGGGGTAGCTAACTATGGCTACACCTTC. This translates into CASSLAGVANYGYTF.

This rearrangement joins TRBV6-6 to TRBJ1-1; D perhaps matches TRBD1 (5 bases). Germline CDR1 MNHNY, CDR2 SVGAGI (reference sequence). The CDR3 is made up of 14 amino acids. V dropped 4 bases and J dropped 0 bases, with 9 bases sitting between them. The CDR3 spells CASSSKQVNTEAFF. CDR3 nucleotides: TGTGCCAGCAGTTCTAAACAGGTGAACACTGAAGCTTTCTTT.

The chain carries TRBV11-1 and TRBJ2-3; 13 positions match TRBD2. CDR1 and CDR2 (germline): SGHAT, FQDESV (reference sequence). V gave up 3 bases and J gave up 1 base; unmatched junction bases: 4. This CDR3 comprises 17 residues. The CDR3 protein is CASSFGLAGVGTDTQYF. DNA for the CDR3: TGTGCCAGCAGCTTCGGACTAGCGGGGGTCGGCACAGATACGCAGTATTTT.

A few counts support this clone. The chain joins TRBV18 to TRBJ2-7; a possible D gene is TRBD2 (5 bases). The CDR3 contains 13 residues. V was shortened by 5 bases and J by 2 bases, with 10 bases between the two germline ends. The germline V gene encodes CDR1 KGHSH and CDR2 LQKENI. CDR3 loop: CASSSTTPYEQYF. Written as DNA, the CDR3 is TGTGCCAGCTCATCGACTACTCCCTACGAGCAGTACTTC.

The chain is built from TRBV5-4 and TRBJ2-7; 7 bases line up with TRBD1. This CDR3 has 15 residues. J lost 1 base, V lost 2 bases, and 6 bases had no gene match. CDR1 and CDR2 (germline): SGHNT, YYREEE (reference sequence). CDR3 protein: CASSLVRQGSYEQYF. DNA for the CDR3: TGTGCCAGCAGCTTAGTGAGACAGGGTTCCTACGAGCAGTACTTC.

This clone was seen only once. The chain is built from TRBV7-3 and TRBJ2-5; 12 positions agree with TRBD2. Germline V lookup: CDR1 SGHTA, CDR2 FQGTGA. This CDR3 is built from 15 residues. V trimming: 6 bases; J trimming: 4 bases; junction bases outside the gene matches: 6. The DNA of the CDR3 is TGTGCCAGCAGTAGACTAGCGGGAGCGGGAGAGACCCAGTACTTC. This codes for CASSRLAGAGETQYF. The entire variable domain, with the rest obtained from reference TRBV7-3 and TRBJ2-5, is as follows: GAGVSQTPSNKVTEKGKYVELRCDPISGHTALYWYRQSLGQGPEFLIYFQGTGAADDSGLPNDRFFAVRPEGSVSTLKIQRTERGDSAVYLCASSRLAGAGETQYFGPGTRLLVL.

The CDR3 DNA is TGTGCCAGCAGGCGTAGCGGGCCCCTCTACGAGCAGTACTTC. Translating gives CASRRSGPLYEQYF. This chain links TRBV28 with TRBJ2-7, with 7 bases lining up with TRBD2. V lost 6 bases and J lost 3; bases outside the gene matches: 8. This CDR3 region has 14 residues. CDR1 and CDR2 from the germline V gene are MDHEN and SYDVKM.

The chain carries TRBV28 and TRBJ2-1; 11 nucleotides line up with TRBD2. With V trimmed by 7 bases and J by 10 bases, 12 bases remained unmatched. The CDR3 extends over 15 amino acids. Germline values: CDR1 MDHEN, CDR2 SYDVKM. CDR3 region: CASIPHSGGASEQFF. The CDR3, as DNA: TGTGCCAGCATTCCTCATAGCGGGGGGGCGAGCGAGCAGTTCTTC.

This clone was counted between two and nine times. Germline and junction disagree at one end, which may indicate a read error. The rearrangement uses TRBV27 and TRBJ2-3; the D gene could be TRBD1 or TRBD2 (5 bases each). This CDR3 spans 14 amino acids. Germline V gene lookup returns CDR1 MNHEY and CDR2 SMNVEV (reference sequence). The DNA for the CDR3 is TGTGCCAGCAGTTTATCCCGTTTGGGGGTCCCCATTCTTTTT. The encoded protein is CASSLSRLGVPILF.

This clone is medium-sized by share. J is TRBJ2-3 and V is TRBV5-4; TRBD2 aligns across 7 bases. This CDR3 is 16 amino acids long. Germline CDR1 is SGHNT and CDR2 is YYREEE (reference sequence). Unmatched junction bases numbered 14, after V lost 4 bases and J lost 6 bases. The CDR3 bases are TGTGCCAGCAGCCTCGGGGGGAGGGCCCCATCGGATACGCAGTATTTT. It is translated as CASSLGGRAPSDTQYF.

The V gene is TRBV29-1, the J gene TRBJ1-2; D may be TRBD1 (5 bases). CDR3 length: 13 amino acids. The V gene's germline CDR1 is SQVTM and CDR2 ANQGSEA. V was clipped by 7 bases and J by 0 bases, with 12 bases between them. The CDR3 sequence: CSALGPSNYGYTF. In nucleotides, the CDR3 is TGCAGCGCACTGGGACCGTCTAACTATGGCTACACCTTC.